The rows below give T cell receptor beta chains drawn from one sample of a study of cytomegalovirus exposure and HLA in healthy donors. The assay was immunoSEQ multiplex PCR, and TCRdb's table has in-frame clones only and misses some. Among approximately 210,000 clones, about three quarters were seen once, and the ten largest hold less than 2%. Sequencing input: PBMCs. The receptors here all came from a male donor in good health and CMV-seronegative. Both conserved end residues are part of each CDR3. The D gene is left open where the match is weak. A clone size is listed for some rows: how often the clone was seen (once, few, many), or a class if it is expanded.

size	V	D	J	DNA	CDR3
once	TRBV6-5	TRBD1	TRBJ2-7	TGTGCCAGCAGTTGGGGTATGTCAGGGGGCTACGAGCAGTACTTC	CASSWGMSGGYEQYF
few	TRBV19	.	TRBJ2-1	TGTGCCAGTAGTATAGATCACTGGTCGCGGAGGCTCTTC	CASSIDHWSRRLF
.	TRBV7-2	.	TRBJ2-1	TGTGCCAGCAGCTCCCTCGCGGGGGCGGCGGTTAATGAGCAGTTCTTC	CASSSLAGAAVNEQFF
.	TRBV4-1	TRBD1	TRBJ1-2	TGCGCCAGCAGCCAAGTGACAGGGGGCTCTAACTATGGCTACACCTTC	CASSQVTGGSNYGYTF
.	TRBV4-3	.	TRBJ2-3	TGCGCCAGCAGCCAAGAGGCGAGGGCGGGAGATACGCAGTATTTT	CASSQEARAGDTQYF
.	TRBV15	.	TRBJ2-5	TGTGCCACCAGCATTGCCGTTGGACAATCCTACTTC	CATSIAVGQSYF
few	TRBV29-1	TRBD2	TRBJ2-7	TGCAGCGTTGAAGATCGCCTAGCGGGAGTGGGGCAGTACTTC	CSVEDRLAGVGQYF
.	TRBV6-5	.	TRBJ1-1	TGTGCCAGCAGTTACTCACTGACAGATGACACTGAAGCTTTCTTT	CASSYSLTDDTEAFF
.	TRBV21-1	.	TRBJ2-3	TGTGCCAGCAGCAAAGGGGTTAACAGGAGCCCGACTAGCTCTTCGGGTTACACAGATACGCAGTATTTT	CASSKGVNRSPTSSSGYTDTQYF
few	TRBV6-5	TRBD1	TRBJ2-4	TGTGCCAGCAGCCGACAGGGGATTGAGGGAAACATTCAGTACTTC	CASSRQGIEGNIQYF
.	TRBV18	.	TRBJ1-1	TGTGCCAGCTCACCACTAAGCCGAGGCGACGAAGCTTTCTTT	CASSPLSRGDEAFF
once	TRBV30	.	TRBJ2-7	TGTGCCTGGACCTCGGCCTACGAGCAGTACTTC	CAWTSAYEQYF
.	TRBV6-5	.	TRBJ2-7	TGTGCCAGCAGAAGTAGCGGAACCTACGAGCAGTACTTC	CASRSSGTYEQYF
.	TRBV7-6	.	TRBJ2-5	TGTGCCAGCGGCTCCTCCGAGACCCAGTACTTC	CASGSSETQYF
.	TRBV5-1	TRBD1	TRBJ1-2	TGCGCCAGCAGCCCTATCGGGACAGGGACAGGCTATGGCTACACCTTC	CASSPIGTGTGYGYTF
.	TRBV18	TRBD2	TRBJ2-3	TGTGCCAGCTCAGCAATAGCGGGAGTAGGAACAGATACGCAGTATTTT	CASSAIAGVGTDTQYF
.	TRBV5-6	TRBD1	TRBJ2-2	TGTGCCAGCAGCGGGGGACAGGGCCTCCATGACACCGGGGAGCTGTTTTTT	CASSGGQGLHDTGELFF
.	TRBV10-3	.	TRBJ2-7	TGTGCCATCAGTGAGAGGGGTAGCGGTAGCTCCTACGAGCAGTACTTC	CAISERGSGSSYEQYF
.	TRBV7-9	.	TRBJ2-1	TGTGCCAGCAGCCATCGGACAGCTAATGAGCAGTTCTTC	CASSHRTANEQFF
.	TRBV7-3	TRBD2	TRBJ2-3	TGTGCCAGCAGCTTAGACGGGGGGGGCAATGGAGATACGCAGTATTTT	CASSLDGGGNGDTQYF
.	TRBV4-2	TRBD2	TRBJ2-2	TGTGCCAGCAGCCTGGGACTAGCGGGCAACACCGGGGAGCTGTTTTTT	CASSLGLAGNTGELFF
.	TRBV7-3	.	TRBJ2-2	TGTGCCAGCAGCTTAAACGGTCCGAACACCGGGGAGCTGTTTTTT	CASSLNGPNTGELFF
.	TRBV6-5	TRBD1	TRBJ1-1	TGTGCCAGCAGCTATACGGGCCAGGGGGATGGAGAAGCTTTCTTT	CASSYTGQGDGEAFF
.	TRBV29-1	TRBD2	TRBJ2-1	TGCAGCGTTTACTTTTCTAGCGGGAGGGCCCTGAGCTCCTACAATGAGCAGTTCTTC	CSVYFSSGRALSSYNEQFF
.	TRBV6-5	.	TRBJ1-3	TGTGCCACAGGAGGCGGAAACACCATATATTTT	CATGGGNTIYF
.	TRBV13	.	TRBJ1-1	TGTGCCAGCAGCCCGCGCGCGAACACTGAAGCTTTCTTT	CASSPRANTEAFF
.	TRBV21-1	.	TRBJ1-4	.	CASRFAGGASEKLFF
.	TRBV4-3	TRBD2	TRBJ2-5	TGCGCCAGCAGCCAAGGATCCGGGAGGGAACAAGAGACCCAGTACTTC	CASSQGSGREQETQYF
.	TRBV9	.	TRBJ2-1	TGTGCCAGCAGCGTAGTGGCGGGATCCTACAATGAGCAGTTCTTC	CASSVVAGSYNEQFF
.	TRBV27	.	TRBJ1-1	TGTGCCAGCAGTTTATACCAGGGAATCACTGAAGCTTTCTTT	CASSLYQGITEAFF
few	TRBV9	TRBD1	TRBJ1-4	TGTGCCAGCAGCCTCGCGACAGGGCATAATGAAAAACTGTTTTTT	CASSLATGHNEKLFF
.	TRBV4-1	.	TRBJ1-6	TGCGCCAGCAGCCAAGATCCTCCGGGAAGCTCCTATAATTCACCCCTCCACTTT	CASSQDPPGSSYNSPLHF
few	TRBV7-9	.	TRBJ1-5	TGTGCCAGCAGCTTAACAGGTAGCAATCAGCCCCAGCATTTT	CASSLTGSNQPQHF
few	TRBV19	TRBD1	TRBJ2-7	TGTGCCAGTAGTACACCGGACAGGGGGCTCGAGCAGTACTTC	CASSTPDRGLEQYF
.	TRBV30	.	TRBJ2-5	TGTGCCTGGGTCATGGGAGGGGGAGAGACCCAGTACTTC	CAWVMGGGETQYF
once	TRBV6-8	TRBD1	TRBJ1-6	TGTGCCAGCAGTCTGACAGGGGGCGAAAATTCACCCCTCCACTTT	CASSLTGGENSPLHF
.	TRBV28	.	TRBJ1-2	TGTGCCGTGCCCCGGCAGGGGACCGCTAATGTCTATGGCTACACCTTC	CAVPRQGTANVYGYTF
few	TRBV5-1	TRBD1	TRBJ2-1	TGCGCCAGCCGGGACAGTGGCAATGAGCAGTTCTTC	CASRDSGNEQFF
.	TRBV27	.	TRBJ2-2	TGTGCCAGCTCGGTAGGGGGTTGGACCGGGGAGCTGTTTTTT	CASSVGGWTGELFF
few	TRBV6-4	.	TRBJ2-7	TGTGCCAGCAGTGACCGCGTGGACTTGCCCTACGAGCAGTACTTC	CASSDRVDLPYEQYF
.	TRBV10-3	.	TRBJ2-5	TGTGCCATCAGTGGGATCGACAGGGCGCCGGGGGAGCAGTACTTC	CAISGIDRAPGEQYF
.	TRBV9	.	TRBJ2-5	TGTGCCAGCAGCGTAGGGGGTCCGGGGGAGACCCAGTACTTC	CASSVGGPGETQYF
.	TRBV7-9	.	TRBJ2-5	TGTGCCAGCAGCCCTCATTTTGGAGTCCAAGAGACCCAGTACTTC	CASSPHFGVQETQYF
.	TRBV5-6	TRBD1	TRBJ1-2	TGTGCCAGCAGCAATGCCGGGACAGGGAGGGGCTACACCTTC	CASSNAGTGRGYTF
.	TRBV7-2	.	TRBJ1-2	TGTGCCAGCAGCTTAGTTTCCGGAGCTAACTATGGCTACACCTTC	CASSLVSGANYGYTF
.	TRBV5-1	TRBD1	TRBJ2-5	TGCGCCAGCAGCTTGGGACAGGGAGAGACCCAGTACTTC	CASSLGQGETQYF
.	TRBV4-3	.	TRBJ2-2	TGCGCCAGCAGCCAAGATCTTGCCTCACACAACACCGGGGAGCTGTTTTTT	CASSQDLASHNTGELFF
.	TRBV9	.	TRBJ2-2	TGTGCCAGCCGATCGACAAGGAACACCGGGGAGCTGTTTTTT	CASRSTRNTGELFF
.	TRBV2	TRBD2	TRBJ2-3	TGTGCCAGCACAGAGTGGCGGGGGGGAGCAGATACGCAGTATTTT	CASTEWRGGADTQYF
.	TRBV5-1	TRBD1	TRBJ2-7	TGCGCCAGCAGCTTAAGACAGGGGGCTTCCTACGAGCAGTACTTC	CASSLRQGASYEQYF
.	TRBV29-1	TRBD1	TRBJ2-2	TGCAGCGTGTACCGGGACAGGAACACCGGGGAGCTGTTTTTT	CSVYRDRNTGELFF
.	TRBV28	.	TRBJ1-2	TGTGCCATTAACAGGGTGAACTATGGCTACACCTTC	CAINRVNYGYTF
.	TRBV5-4	TRBD2	TRBJ2-5	TGCGCCAGCAGCCAGCTCCTTCCCCAACCGGGACTACCAATGACCCAGTACTTC	CASSQLLPQPGLPMTQYF
.	TRBV7-9	.	TRBJ2-3	TGTGCCAGCCTCGGGAGATCGGATACGCAGTATTTT	CASLGRSDTQYF
.	TRBV18	TRBD1	TRBJ2-2	TGTGCCAGCTCACCGAAGACAGGGGGAACCGGGGAGCTGTTTTTT	CASSPKTGGTGELFF
.	TRBV9	.	TRBJ1-1	TGTGCCAGCAGGGGCGGAGTTGCGGGGAACACTGAAGCTTTCTTT	CASRGGVAGNTEAFF
once	TRBV19	TRBD1	TRBJ2-7	TGTGCCAGTAGTACCGGGACAGGTTACGAGCAGTACTTC	CASSTGTGYEQYF
.	TRBV7-9	TRBD2	TRBJ2-3	TGTGCCAGCAGCCCGGGACTAGTCTTCACAGATACGCAGTATTTT	CASSPGLVFTDTQYF
.	TRBV9	TRBD1	TRBJ1-5	TGTGCCAGCAGCTTCCCGGGACAGGGGGCGAGGCAGCCCCAGCATTTT	CASSFPGQGARQPQHF